What follows are 20 T cell receptor beta chains derived from one specimen sequenced in a study of control samples from healthy donors and cancer patients. Libraries were prepared by immunoSEQ multiplex PCR; TCRdb keeps only in-frame clonotypes and omits some of them. The data contain under 150,000 clones, roughly 91% of them singletons. Sequencing used PBMCs. Source of these receptors: a man over 45 with head and neck cancer.

The chain carries TRBV5-1 and TRBJ2-5; D perhaps matches TRBD1 (6 bases). V was pared by 8 bases and J by 2 bases, with 10 bases between. The germline V gene has CDR1 SGHRS and CDR2 YFSETQ. The CDR3 is 12 amino acids. The CDR3 DNA reads as TGCGCCAGTCGACAGGAACAAGAGACCCAGTACTTC. It is translated as CASRQEQETQYF.

This clone was picked up one time. As DNA, the CDR3 is TGTGCCTGGAGTGGCGGGACAGGGCCGTCAGATACGCAGTATTTT. Translating it yields CAWSGGTGPSDTQYF. The V call is TRBV30, the J call TRBJ2-3, with 9 bases matching TRBD1. From germline, CDR1 is GTSNPN and CDR2 SVGIG (reference sequence). V lost 1 base, J lost 4 bases, and 6 bases stayed unmatched. The CDR3 sequence is 15 residues long.

The V and J genes are TRBV5-6 and TRBJ2-1; no firm D call. The germline V and J ends were trimmed by 1 base and 7 bases, with 3 bases remaining between them. CDR3 length: 11 amino acids. Germline V gene sequence: CDR1 SGHDT, CDR2 YYEEEE. DNA for the CDR3: TGTGCCAGCAGCTTGCAAAATGAGCAGTTCTTC. Translating it yields CASSLQNEQFF.

A note on this clone: The DNA is left out, because the CDR3 cannot be placed on it with certainty; the CDR3 is given as TCRdb lists it. The chain couples TRBV21-1 to TRBJ1-3; TRBD1 was called by the table and not checked on the DNA. TRBV21-1 is a pseudogene locus. The CDR3 is 16 amino acids long, termini counted. The CDR3 protein is CASSRQGWGSGNTIYF.

The chain links TRBV6-5 to TRBJ2-7; D call uncertain. This CDR3 spans 12 amino acids. Trimming took off 9 bases at V and 5 bases at J, with 14 bases between the two ends. Germline lookup yields CDR1 MNHEY and CDR2 SVGAGI. The CDR3 DNA is TGTGCCAGTGGATATGGGTACAACGAGCAGTACTTC. Amino acid sequence: CASGYGYNEQYF.

This sequence joins TRBV19 and TRBJ1-2; 8 bases are a match to TRBD1. J was trimmed by 5 bases and V by 4 bases; bases with no gene match: 6. Germline CDR1 is LNHDA and CDR2 is SQIVND (reference sequence). The CDR3 is 14 amino acids. The CDR3 region is CASSTQGAHYGYTF. Written as DNA, the CDR3 is TGTGCCAGTAGTACTCAGGGGGCGCATTATGGCTACACCTTC.

V and J are TRBV10-3 and TRBJ2-2; weak D call: TRBD1 (6 bases). Trimming cost V 0 bases and J 0 bases, with 14 bases left between them. The germline gives CDR1 ENHRY, CDR2 SYGVKD. CDR3 length: 18 residues. The CDR3 DNA reads as TGTGCCATCAGTGAGTCAAGTACATACAGGGCGAACACCGGGGAGCTGTTTTTT. Its protein is CAISESSTYRANTGELFF.

The chain is built from TRBV6-5 and TRBJ1-3; D gene ambiguous. The V and J ends lost 6 bases and 0 bases respectively, with 12 bases between them. The CDR3 is 15 residues long. The germline gives CDR1 MNHEY, CDR2 SVGAGI. In nucleotides, the CDR3 is TGTGCCAGCAGGCGGACGGGCAGCTCTGGAAACACCATATATTTT. Translation: CASRRTGSSGNTIYF.

In its sample, this clone was seen once. The chain is built from TRBV19 and TRBJ2-1, with D uncertain. There are 13 residues in the CDR3. Germline CDR1 and CDR2: LNHDA and SQIVND (reference sequence). Trimming pared 5 bases from V and 4 bases from J, leaving 9 bases between. For the CDR3, the DNA is TGTGCCAGTAGTCAGGACGGATACAATGAGCAGTTCTTC. The encoded protein is CASSQDGYNEQFF.

The rearrangement links TRBV28 to TRBJ1-1; D unresolved. The V end was cut by 2 bases, the J end by 6 bases, with 4 bases between. This CDR3 comprises 11 residues. CDR1 MDHEN and CDR2 SYDVKM come from the germline V gene. The CDR3 coding sequence is TGTGCCAGCAGTTTAGATGCTGAAGCTTTCTTT. Amino acids: CASSLDAEAFF.

V is TRBV28 and J is TRBJ1-2; no reliable D call. V lost 5 bases and J 3 bases, leaving 7 bases between the germline ends. This CDR3 has 12 amino acids. Per germline, CDR1 MDHEN and CDR2 SYDVKM. CDR3 region: CASSDPYYGYTF. CDR3 sequence (DNA): TGTGCCAGCAGTGACCCCTACTATGGCTACACCTTC.

The gene calls are TRBV15 and TRBJ2-7; D is uncertain. V was clipped by 8 bases and J by 6 bases, with 14 bases between them. The CDR3 has 12 residues. From germline, CDR1 is LNHNV and CDR2 YYDKDF (reference sequence). DNA of the CDR3: TGTGCCACCGCCCTGGTGATCGGCGAGCAGTACTTC. It codes for CATALVIGEQYF.

With respect to this clone: Distinct nucleotide sequences in the sample also encode this CDR3. The chain is built from TRBV10-3 and TRBJ2-7; D uncertain. Trimming pared 10 bases from V and 2 bases from J, leaving 15 bases between. This CDR3 is 13 amino acids long. The germline CDR1 and CDR2 sequences are ENHRY and SYGVKD. CDR3 sequence (DNA): TGTGCCACCTCAGACCCGGCGACCTACGAGCAGTACTTC. Translated: CATSDPATYEQYF.

The genes are TRBV3-1 (or the pseudogene TRBV3-2) and TRBJ2-7; D is ambiguous. The CDR3 is 14 residues long. The V and J ends lost 0 bases and 7 bases respectively, with 13 bases between them. CDR1 and CDR2 from the germline V gene are LGHDT and YNNKEL (reference sequence). CDR3 region: CASSQDLNPMEQYF. DNA of the CDR3: TGTGCCAGCAGCCAAGATTTAAACCCCATGGAGCAGTACTTC.

The V and J genes are TRBV7-7 and TRBJ1-2; D not resolved. In germline, CDR1 is SSHAT, CDR2 FNYEAQ (reference sequence). There are 13 residues in the CDR3. With 5 bases removed from V and 6 bases from J, the gap between germline ends came to 13 bases. The CDR3 DNA is TGTGCCAGCAGCCCCCGGATGGGCGATGGCTACACCTTC. This gives the protein CASSPRMGDGYTF.

The rearrangement joins TRBV25-1 to TRBJ2-1; no reliable D call. V dropped 4 bases and J dropped 7 bases, with 11 bases sitting between them. The germline V gene has CDR1 MGHDK and CDR2 SYGVNS. The CDR3 is 13 amino acids. In DNA form, the CDR3 reads TGTGCCAGCAGTGGTTCCCTTGAGAATGAGCAGTTCTTC. Translating gives CASSGSLENEQFF.

The chain carries TRBV5-1 and TRBJ1-6, with 7 bases fitting TRBD1. The CDR3 consists of 15 residues. Trimming removed 1 base from V and 7 bases from J; junction bases left unmatched: 5. Germline V gene data show CDR1 as SGHRS and CDR2 as YFSETQ. CDR3 in amino acids: CASSLSGTENSPLHF. The CDR3 nucleotides read TGCGCCAGCAGCTTGAGCGGGACAGAAAATTCACCCCTCCACTTT. The full variable domain, rest sourced from reference TRBV5-1 and TRBJ1-6, is KAGVTQTPRYLIKTRGQQVTLSCSPISGHRSVSWYQQTPGQGLQFLFEYFSETQRNKGNFPGRFSGRQFSNSRSEMNVSTLELGDSALYLCASSLSGTENSPLHFGNGTRLTVT.

This chain uses TRBV5-1 with TRBJ1-5; TRBD1 aligns across 7 bases. The CDR3 totals 14 residues. V lost 5 bases to trimming and J lost 4 bases; unmatched junction nucleotides: 6. Germline V gene sequence: CDR1 SGHRS, CDR2 YFSETQ. CDR3 DNA sequence: TGCGCCAGCAGTACTGGACAGGTGAATCAGCCCCAGCATTTT. It codes for CASSTGQVNQPQHF.

The chain uses TRBV13 and TRBJ1-1; D call uncertain. Per germline, CDR1 PRHDT and CDR2 FYEKMQ (reference sequence). V gave up 7 bases and J gave up 1 base, with 13 bases separating them. The CDR3 contains 14 residues. Here the CDR3 reads CASTTDPPNTEAFF. DNA of the CDR3: TGTGCCAGCACCACGGACCCCCCGAACACTGAAGCTTTCTTT.

This chain connects TRBV3-1 (or the pseudogene TRBV3-2) to TRBJ2-1, with TRBD2 identical over 14 bases. With V trimmed by 5 bases and J by 5 bases, 8 bases remained unmatched. Germline V lookup: CDR1 LGHDT, CDR2 YNNKEL (reference sequence). The CDR3 sequence is 17 residues long. DNA for the CDR3: TGTGCCAGCAGCGCCCAGACTAGCGGGAGGGGACACAATGAGCAGTTCTTC. It specifies CASSAQTSGRGHNEQFF.